This is a list of T cell receptor beta chains from one sample in a study of blood T cell repertoires in COVID-19. Method: immunoSEQ multiplex PCR; TCRdb's copy keeps in-frame clones and lacks some. In the table there are approximately 77,000 clones, 80% to 90% of which are singletons. The sample comprised peripheral blood. These TCRs come from a man between 50 and 59 years old with active COVID-19. Both conserved end residues are part of each CDR3. Fields, in order: J gene, D gene, clone size, V gene, CDR3 DNA, CDR3 protein. D genes are given only for firm matches. Clone size is shown for a subset of rows, as once, few, many or a class of expanded clone.

J: TRBJ1-4; D: TRBD1; size: .; V: TRBV25-1; DNA: TGTGCCAGCAGTTACCGGGACAGCCGGGAAAAACTGTTTTTT; CDR3: CASSYRDSREKLFF
J: TRBJ1-3; D: .; size: .; V: TRBV11-2; DNA: TGTGCCAGCAGCTTATTCAGGGCCCCCGGAAACACCATATATTTT; CDR3: CASSLFRAPGNTIYF
J: TRBJ1-6; D: TRBD1; size: .; V: TRBV5-3; DNA: TGTGCCAGAAGACATGGACAGGGATGTATTGCACCCCTCCACTTT; CDR3: CARRHGQGCIAPLHF
J: TRBJ1-6; D: .; size: .; V: TRBV2; DNA: TGTGCCAGCAGTGAAGGTGGCGGGCAGACTTCACCCCTCCACTTT; CDR3: CASSEGGGQTSPLHF
J: TRBJ1-2; D: TRBD1; size: .; V: TRBV28; DNA: TGTGCCAGCACCGAAACAGGGGGCCTCGGTGGCTACACCTTC; CDR3: CASTETGGLGGYTF
J: TRBJ1-1; D: .; size: .; V: TRBV7-2; DNA: TGTGCCAGCACCCTAGCAGGGGTGAACACTGAAGCTTTCTTT; CDR3: CASTLAGVNTEAFF
J: TRBJ1-1; D: .; size: .; V: TRBV5-1; DNA: TGCGCCAGCAGGGGGGGGATAGACACTGAAGCTTTCTTT; CDR3: CASRGGIDTEAFF
J: TRBJ2-2; D: TRBD1; size: .; V: TRBV7-7; DNA: TGTGCCAGCAGTCTCGGACAGGGGATAGGAACCGGGGAGCTGTTTTTT; CDR3: CASSLGQGIGTGELFF
J: TRBJ2-3; D: .; size: .; V: TRBV4-2; DNA: TGTGCCAGCAGCCCTCTGGTGGGGGCGGCCACAGATACGCAGTATTTT; CDR3: CASSPLVGAATDTQYF
J: TRBJ1-1; D: TRBD1; size: .; V: TRBV7-9; DNA: TGTGCCAGCAGCGCAGACAGGGGGCGAACCCATGGGAACACTGAAGCTTTCTTT; CDR3: CASSADRGRTHGNTEAFF
J: TRBJ2-1; D: TRBD2; size: .; V: TRBV6-5; DNA: TGTGCCACCTCCCCGGGGGGAGACTTGTACAATGAGCAGTTCTTC; CDR3: CATSPGGDLYNEQFF
J: TRBJ1-3; D: .; size: .; V: TRBV7-7; DNA: TGTGCTAGCAGCCCCGACCCCCCCGGACTCGGAAACACCATATATTTT; CDR3: CASSPDPPGLGNTIYF
J: TRBJ2-7; D: TRBD2; size: .; V: TRBV27; DNA: TGTGCCAGCAGTTTATCGTCGCTAGCGGGTACCTACGAGCAGTACTTC; CDR3: CASSLSSLAGTYEQYF
J: TRBJ2-5; D: TRBD2; size: .; V: TRBV5-1; DNA: TGCGCCAGCAGTTACGGACTAGCGGGGGTCCAAGAGACCCAGTACTTC; CDR3: CASSYGLAGVQETQYF
J: TRBJ2-5; D: .; size: .; V: TRBV2; DNA: TGTGCCTCCGCAGTCCAAGAGACCCAGTACTTC; CDR3: CASAVQETQYF
J: TRBJ2-1; D: .; size: .; V: TRBV4-1; DNA: TGCGCCAGCAGCCAAGTGGGGGGACCCTACAATGAGCAGTTCTTC; CDR3: CASSQVGGPYNEQFF
J: TRBJ2-6; D: .; size: .; V: TRBV5-5; DNA: TGTGCCAGCAGCTTGCCCCACTCAGGGGCCAACGTCCTGACTTTC; CDR3: CASSLPHSGANVLTF
J: TRBJ2-2; D: TRBD1; size: .; V: TRBV11-2; DNA: TGTGCCAGCAGAGATCCGGGACAGGCATCGTCCGGGGAGCTGTTTTTT; CDR3: CASRDPGQASSGELFF
J: TRBJ1-2; D: TRBD1; size: .; V: TRBV7-8; DNA: TGTGCCAGCAGCCAACGGACAGGGAGGGATGGCTACACCTTC; CDR3: CASSQRTGRDGYTF
J: TRBJ1-3; D: TRBD1; size: .; V: TRBV6-5; DNA: TGTGCCAGCAGCTCCGGGACAGGGGCCCTATATTTT; CDR3: CASSSGTGALYF
J: TRBJ1-2; D: TRBD1; size: .; V: TRBV2; DNA: TGTGCCACCGGACAGGCCGAGTACTATGGCTACACCTTC; CDR3: CATGQAEYYGYTF
J: TRBJ1-6; D: TRBD1; size: .; V: TRBV4-3; DNA: TGCGCCAGCAGCCAAGGGGCCGATGAAAACAGGGGGCTCAGGTCACCCCTCCACTTT; CDR3: CASSQGADENRGLRSPLHF
J: TRBJ2-5; D: .; size: .; V: TRBV19; DNA: TGTGCCACCCCCCCCGGGGGAGAGACCCAGTACTTC; CDR3: CATPPGGETQYF
J: TRBJ1-3; D: .; size: .; V: TRBV6-2/TRBV6-3; DNA: TGTGCCAGCAGCGGCTTGGGGAGGGGACCAGGAAACACCATATATTTT; CDR3: CASSGLGRGPGNTIYF
J: TRBJ1-1; D: .; size: .; V: TRBV19; DNA: TGTGCCAGTAGCCTCAGGGGACAAAACACTGAAGCTTTCTTT; CDR3: CASSLRGQNTEAFF
J: TRBJ2-1; D: TRBD2; size: .; V: TRBV11-3; DNA: TGTGCCAGCAGCCCCGCTAGCGGGGGGGCGAGAGATGAGCAGTTCTTC; CDR3: CASSPASGGARDEQFF
J: TRBJ2-7; D: TRBD2; size: .; V: TRBV6-6; DNA: TGTGCCAGCAGTTACCTTATAGCGGGCGAGCAGTACTTC; CDR3: CASSYLIAGEQYF
J: TRBJ2-1; D: .; size: .; V: TRBV7-9; DNA: TGTGCCAGCAGCTCCTTTGGTGTAGGGGGCAATGAGCAGTTCTTC; CDR3: CASSSFGVGGNEQFF
J: TRBJ1-4; D: TRBD1; size: .; V: TRBV7-4; DNA: TGTGCCAGCAGCTTAGGGGCAGGGCAGGGGGGAGGTAGGACTAATGAAAAACTGTTTTTT; CDR3: CASSLGAGQGGGRTNEKLFF
J: TRBJ1-5; D: .; size: few; V: TRBV7-2; DNA: TGTGCCAGCAGCTCGGGGGTTAGCAATCAGCCCCAGCATTTT; CDR3: CASSSGVSNQPQHF
J: TRBJ1-2; D: .; size: few; V: TRBV10-3; DNA: TGTGCCATCAGTGAGTCGGGGCAGGGTAATGGCTACACCTTC; CDR3: CAISESGQGNGYTF
J: TRBJ2-1; D: TRBD2; size: .; V: TRBV9; DNA: TGTGCCAGCAGCGTAGTAGCGGGGGAGCAGTTCTTC; CDR3: CASSVVAGEQFF
J: TRBJ2-3; D: TRBD2; size: .; V: TRBV3-1/TRBV3-2; DNA: TGTGCCAGCAGCCATAGACTAGCGGGGGCCACTAGCACAGATACGCAGTATTTT; CDR3: CASSHRLAGATSTDTQYF
J: TRBJ2-1; D: TRBD2; size: .; V: TRBV11-3; DNA: TGTGCCCGAGGGAAAGCGGGGGGGCCGTACGGCTATGAGCAGTTCTTC; CDR3: CARGKAGGPYGYEQFF
J: TRBJ1-6; D: TRBD1; size: .; V: TRBV3-1/TRBV3-2; DNA: TGTGCCAGCAGCCCAGGGGGTGGTGAGAATTCACCCCTCCACTTT; CDR3: CASSPGGGENSPLHF
J: TRBJ1-4; D: .; size: .; V: TRBV7-9; DNA: TGTGCCAGCAGCTTAGAGACTGAGAATAGACTGTTTTTT; CDR3: CASSLETENRLFF
J: TRBJ2-1; D: TRBD2; size: .; V: TRBV7-3; DNA: TGTGCCAGCAGCCTTTCTAGCGGGACTTACAATGAGCAGTTCTTC; CDR3: CASSLSSGTYNEQFF
J: TRBJ2-1; D: TRBD2; size: .; V: TRBV5-1; DNA: TGCGCCAGCAGCTTGACACTAGCGGGAAACAATGAGCAGTTCTTC; CDR3: CASSLTLAGNNEQFF
J: TRBJ2-7; D: .; size: .; V: TRBV28; DNA: TGTGCCAGCAGTCGCCCAGGGTTCGGCTACGAGCAGTACTTC; CDR3: CASSRPGFGYEQYF
J: TRBJ1-6; D: .; size: once; V: TRBV27; DNA: TGTGCCAGCAGTTTAAAGGTCCAGGGGAGCTCCTATAATTCACCCCTCCACTTT; CDR3: CASSLKVQGSSYNSPLHF
J: TRBJ2-1; D: TRBD2; size: .; V: TRBV7-3; DNA: TGTGCCAGCAGTCCGGGGCTAGCGGGAGGGGGAGGGAATGAGCAGTTCTTC; CDR3: CASSPGLAGGGGNEQFF
J: TRBJ1-4; D: .; size: once; V: TRBV7-6; DNA: TGTGCCAGCAGCTCCTCCTGGGGGGGTGGCGAAAAACTGTTTTTT; CDR3: CASSSSWGGGEKLFF
J: TRBJ2-3; D: TRBD2; size: .; V: TRBV5-1; DNA: TGCGCCAGCAGCCCCTGGCGGCGGGGGGGATCAGATACGCAGTATTTT; CDR3: CASSPWRRGGSDTQYF
J: TRBJ2-7; D: TRBD2; size: .; V: TRBV5-4; DNA: TGTGCCAGCAGCGGGGGACTATCCTACGAGCAGTACTTC; CDR3: CASSGGLSYEQYF
J: TRBJ2-3; D: TRBD1; size: .; V: TRBV4-3; DNA: TGCGCCAGCAGCCAAGGATGGGGGACTACCGGTCGGGACAGGGGGCAAGATACGCAGTATTTT; CDR3: CASSQGWGTTGRDRGQDTQYF
J: TRBJ2-3; D: TRBD1; size: once; V: TRBV5-5; DNA: TGTGCCAGCAAGGGACAGGGGACAGATACGCAGTATTTT; CDR3: CASKGQGTDTQYF
J: TRBJ2-1; D: .; size: .; V: TRBV7-2; DNA: TGTGCCAGCAGCCTAGACAGAGACCTTTACAATGAGCAGTTCTTC; CDR3: CASSLDRDLYNEQFF
J: TRBJ1-5; D: .; size: .; V: TRBV5-8; DNA: TGTGCCAGCAGCTTGGGGGGAGACAGCAATCAGCCCCAGCATTTT; CDR3: CASSLGGDSNQPQHF
J: TRBJ1-6; D: TRBD1; size: .; V: TRBV19; DNA: TGTGCCAGTAGTATCCGGACAGGGACCAATTCACCCCTCCACTTT; CDR3: CASSIRTGTNSPLHF
J: TRBJ2-3; D: .; size: .; V: TRBV18; DNA: TGTGCCAGCTCACCAGTCGCGGGGCGAGATACGCAGTATTTT; CDR3: CASSPVAGRDTQYF
J: TRBJ2-7; D: TRBD1; size: .; V: TRBV7-6; DNA: TGTGCCAGCAGCACCCGACAGGGGGAGATGTTAAACGAGCAGTACTTC; CDR3: CASSTRQGEMLNEQYF
J: TRBJ1-2; D: TRBD1; size: .; V: TRBV2; DNA: TGTGCCAGCAGTCGACCGGGACAGACGTACCTCGGCTATGGCTACACCTTC; CDR3: CASSRPGQTYLGYGYTF